Below, one TCR beta chain is given with its context. The antigen it binds to is not known. No much larger clone exists at a distance of one base, and base qualities are not known. These data belong to a study of shared clonotypes between healthy human individuals (dated by TCRdb to the early 2020s). Study-wide context: A couple of women and three men aged 18 to 49 years were included in the cohort. For each donor, CD4 naive and CD4 memory were each run on three plates, CD8 naive on two plates, and CD8 memory on one plate. The study deeply sequenced blood TCR repertoires of 5 or 6 healthy adults to estimate repertoire size and the extent of clonotype sharing between individuals. Different laboratories and diverse techniques were used to prepare libraries and sequence TCR repertoires, to increase sequencing depth and limit assay-specific biases. Each donor's leukapheresis produced roughly between about 0.9 and 9.5 billion PBMCs.

TCR CDR3 regions were amplified from genomic DNA by multiplex PCR using the deep immunoSEQ assay. For each cell subset, the extracted genomic DNA was distributed evenly across all wells of several immunoSEQ 96-well plates, and each plate served as one replicate. For sorted subsets, each replicate PCR was loaded with about 200 ng genomic DNA, equivalent to about 30,000 T cell genomes. Purified libraries were quantified with a Qubit 3.0 fluorometer, sized on a Bioanalyzer 2100, and re-quantified with the KAPA Library Quantification kit. Every immunoSEQ 96-well plate was sequenced on a dedicated single-read 150-cycle Illumina NextSeq 550 flow cell. As for the authors' bioinformatics: Because the immunoSEQ output included only junctional sequences and no quality scores, the filtering could not be the same as the filtering used for full-length reads. To assign V/J genes and CDR3, sequences were annotated against IMGT germline references using PyIR, a Python wrapper for IgBLAST v1.9. Reads with weak V/J assignments (E-value above 1e-6), missing CDR3, stop codons, out-of-frame junctions, or ambiguous translated residues were removed. V3J clonotypes were defined as sequences sharing an identical inferred V gene, J gene, and CDR3 amino acid sequence. To compute the percentage overlap between repertoires, the number of shared unique clonotypes was divided by the size of the smaller repertoire. Richness of each repertoire was evaluated using RTK rarefaction, the Chao1 estimator, and Recon v2.1 estimates of unobserved clonotypes. OLGA was used to compute generation probabilities for all TCRbeta clonotypes that the gDNA method yielded from a handful of donors. The table comes from immuneACCESS by way of TCRdb, which keeps in-frame sequences with V and J called. Part of the clones is missing from these tables; in studies checked, under half for an unresolved V gene and the rest for unknown reasons. That table gives V, J and clone size, and the DNA gave D and trimming. The sample has 600,000 to 750,000 clones on record, roughly 72% of them singletons. Less than 2% of the sample belongs to the ten largest clones.

Donors were healthy HIV-negative adults with no recently reported acute infections or vaccinations. Every donor was a Caucasian adult residing in Nashville, Tennessee, USA. Magnetic negative selection was used to enrich CD4+ T cells, after which naive cells were positively selected on CD45RA and the negative fraction became the memory subset. Blood was collected by leukapheresis, and PBMCs were isolated by Ficoll-Histopaque density gradient centrifugation and then cryopreserved in liquid nitrogen vapor phase. Analytical flow cytometry was used to check the purity and quantity of every magnetically sorted T cell population. Genomic DNA was isolated from every sorted fraction and measured by UV absorbance on a Nanodrop 2000c. Points the paper makes about the study in general: Compared with non-shared clonotypes, clonotypes shared by all four sorted-subset donors had higher generation probabilities. Rarefaction of sorted-subset datasets indicated incomplete sequencing despite the large sequencing depth. Based on pairwise subsampling, the degree of clonotype sharing among donors was expected to be affected by sequencing depth. Only blood was sampled, and tissue TCR repertoires likely differ from those in blood. Naive subsets generally had larger estimated clonotype richness than memory subsets did. Because the study included a small number of donors, the genetic and exposure-history diversity represented was limited. Sharing across a few donors was observed for roughly 5% of naive CD4, over 3% of naive CD8, about 2.3% of memory CD4, and 0.4% of memory CD8 clonotypes.

Looking up the germline V gene yields CDR1 SGHNT and CDR2 YENEEA. The CDR3 numbers 14 residues from cysteine through phenylalanine. Here the CDR3 DNA is all that survives: 42 bases in frame from base 1. Relative to germline, V is 5 bases shorter and J is 4 bases shorter, with 12 bases between their ends. This TCR came from a woman younger than 45 in good health. The sample was memory CD4+ T cells sorted from blood. Interpreted using the paper, the cell subset or site label stands for: CD45RA-negative fraction. This sequence uses TRBV11-3 and TRBJ2-1; the D gene cannot be resolved reliably. CDR3 protein: CASSLNDGYNEQFF. The DNA reads as follows: TGTGCCAGCAGCCTAAACGACGGGTACAATGAGCAGTTCTTC.